The following is a T cell receptor beta chain sequence with its context. The entry originates in a study of PD-L1 blockade in urothelial cancer. Background on the study: Administration of atezolizumab to patients began at some point between 2013 and 2015, at 1,200 mg intravenously every 3 weeks.

The investigators introduced synthetic TCR analog templates into each PCR as spikes. Measured with immunoSEQ multiplex PCR; TCRdb has only the in-frame clones, and not every one. The sample holds nearly 45,000 clones; roughly four fifths are singletons and the top ten take 13%. Time point described: peripheral blood 6 weeks after treatment start. J was trimmed by 10 bases and V by 2 bases; bases with no gene match: 6. Germline CDR1 LGHNT, CDR2 FRNRAP. The CDR3 length is 13 residues. The rearrangement links TRBV12-5 to TRBJ1-2, with 8 bases lining up with TRBD1. This TCR derives from a man in his fifties or sixties with urothelial cancer. This material consisted of PBMCs, taken around atezolizumab (anti-PD-L1) treatment. The CDR3 region has the DNA TGTGCTAGTGGTTTGCAGGGGGCGGCGTACTACACCTTC. Residues: CASGLQGAAYYTF.